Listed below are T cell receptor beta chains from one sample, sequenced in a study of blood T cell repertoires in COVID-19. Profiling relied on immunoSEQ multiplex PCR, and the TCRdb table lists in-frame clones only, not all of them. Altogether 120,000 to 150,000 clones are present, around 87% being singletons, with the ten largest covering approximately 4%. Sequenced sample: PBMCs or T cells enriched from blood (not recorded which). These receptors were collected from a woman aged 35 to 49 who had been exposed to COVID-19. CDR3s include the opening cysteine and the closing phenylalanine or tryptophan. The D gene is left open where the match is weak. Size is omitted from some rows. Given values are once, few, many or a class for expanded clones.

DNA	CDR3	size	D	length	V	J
TGTGCCAGCAGCAAGGGGACTAGCACCGGGGAGCTGTTTTTT	CASSKGTSTGELFF	NA	TRBD2	14	TRBV3-1/TRBV3-2	TRBJ2-2
TGTGCCAGCTCTAATACTTGGTTGGAAAAACTGTTTTTT	CASSNTWLEKLFF	NA	NA	13	TRBV18	TRBJ1-4
TGTGCCAGCAGACCAGGAAACAGGGGCAGCTCCTACGAGCAGTACTTC	CASRPGNRGSSYEQYF	once	TRBD1	16	TRBV27	TRBJ2-7
TGTGCCAGCAGCTACAGGGAGAAGGCACCCCTCCACTTT	CASSYREKAPLHF	NA	NA	13	TRBV7-3	TRBJ1-6
TGCGCCAGCAGCTTTGGAGCGGCAGGCACAGATACGCAGTATTTT	CASSFGAAGTDTQYF	NA	NA	15	TRBV5-1	TRBJ2-3
TGTGCCAGCAGTGAAGCGCTTCTAGGAGGGTCTGGGGCCAACGTCCTGACTTTC	CASSEALLGGSGANVLTF	NA	NA	18	TRBV2	TRBJ2-6
TGTGCCATCAGTAAGGAGGGACTAGCGGGTGTTGAGCAGTACTTC	CAISKEGLAGVEQYF	NA	TRBD2	15	TRBV10-3	TRBJ2-7
TGTGCCAGCAGTTTGCCGGGGTATACTGGAAACACCATATATTTT	CASSLPGYTGNTIYF	NA	NA	15	TRBV28	TRBJ1-3
TGTGCCAGCTCACAGGGGTGGGCTCAGCCCCAGCATTTT	CASSQGWAQPQHF	once	NA	13	TRBV18	TRBJ1-5
TGTGCCAGCAGCCAGGGGGGGTATCCCCATGGCTACACCTTC	CASSQGGYPHGYTF	once	NA	14	TRBV3-1/TRBV3-2	TRBJ1-2
TGTGCCAGCAGACCACAGGGTATGTACGAGCAGTACTTC	CASRPQGMYEQYF	NA	NA	13	TRBV12-3/TRBV12-4	TRBJ2-7
TGTGCCAGCAGTTTCAGGACAGCACGGGGACACACTGAAGCTTTCTTT	CASSFRTARGHTEAFF	NA	NA	16	TRBV6-5	TRBJ1-1
TGTGCCAGCAACCGTGACCCCGGGGAGACCCAGTACTTC	CASNRDPGETQYF	NA	NA	13	TRBV7-2	TRBJ2-5
TGCGCCAGCAGCCAAGATGGTGGACAGGGGAGGAACGAGCAGTACTTC	CASSQDGGQGRNEQYF	NA	TRBD1	16	TRBV4-3	TRBJ2-7
TGTGCCAGCAGACCGCAGGGGAGGGAAACCTACGAGCAGTACTTC	CASRPQGRETYEQYF	NA	NA	15	TRBV28	TRBJ2-7
TGTGCCAGCAGTGGAACCGACAGGGTCCACGAGCAGTACTTC	CASSGTDRVHEQYF	once	TRBD1	14	TRBV5-6	TRBJ2-7
TGTGCCAGCACCCCACGGGGGGGGGCGGACACTGAAGCTTTCTTT	CASTPRGGADTEAFF	NA	NA	15	TRBV9	TRBJ1-1
TGTGCCAGTAGTATAGGCGGAACATACTCTGGAAACACCATATATTTT	CASSIGGTYSGNTIYF	NA	NA	16	TRBV19	TRBJ1-3
TGTGCCAGCAGTCCAACAGGGGAAGCCTACGAGCAGTACTTC	CASSPTGEAYEQYF	NA	TRBD1	14	TRBV28	TRBJ2-7
TGTGCCATCGGGCGGGGGAACACAGATACGCAGTATTTT	CAIGRGNTDTQYF	NA	TRBD2	13	TRBV10-3	TRBJ2-3
TGTGCCAGCACCAAACCGGCAGGCGGGGAGCAAGAGACCCAGTACTTC	CASTKPAGGEQETQYF	NA	NA	16	TRBV7-9	TRBJ2-5
TGTGCCAGCAGTTACTCGCGGGATGTCTACAATGAGCAGTTCTTC	CASSYSRDVYNEQFF	NA	NA	15	TRBV6-5	TRBJ2-1
TGTGCCAGCAGCTCTCGGACTTTAAACTATGGCTACACCTTC	CASSSRTLNYGYTF	NA	NA	14	TRBV5-4	TRBJ1-2
TGCGCCAGCAGCCAGGTTCTAGGTGAGGCGCAGTATTTT	CASSQVLGEAQYF	NA	NA	13	TRBV4-1	TRBJ2-3
TGTGCCAGCAGCCGCTGGACAGAAAACTCTGGGGCCAACGTCCTGACTTTC	CASSRWTENSGANVLTF	NA	NA	17	TRBV7-9	TRBJ2-6
TGTGCCACCAGCAGGGACGACAGGGTTGAGACCCAGTACTTC	CATSRDDRVETQYF	NA	TRBD1	14	TRBV15	TRBJ2-5
TGTGCCAGCTCACCCCCCCAGGGAACAGCGAACACCGGGGAGCTGTTTTTT	CASSPPQGTANTGELFF	NA	NA	17	TRBV18	TRBJ2-2
TGTGCCAGCAGCTCCCTCGGTGAAACTGAAGCTTTCTTT	CASSSLGETEAFF	NA	NA	13	TRBV5-5	TRBJ1-1
TGTGCCAGTAGTACCCAGACAGGGGGCTCCTACGAGCAGTACTTC	CASSTQTGGSYEQYF	once	TRBD1	15	TRBV19	TRBJ2-7
TGTGCCAGCAGCCCATGGGGGCATAATGAAAAACTGTTTTTT	CASSPWGHNEKLFF	NA	NA	14	TRBV11-3	TRBJ1-4
TGTGCCAGTAGTATAGCCGGGAGGGCCTCAGAGACCCAGTACTTC	CASSIAGRASETQYF	NA	TRBD2	15	TRBV19	TRBJ2-5
TGTGCCAGCGCTTCACGGACTGAAGCTTTCTTT	CASASRTEAFF	NA	NA	11	TRBV19	TRBJ1-1
TGCAGCGCCTTAGCCTGGAATGAGCAGTTCTTC	CSALAWNEQFF	NA	NA	11	TRBV29-1	TRBJ2-1
TGTGCCAGCAGCCAAGATTGGGCAGTAAACACTGAAGCTTTCTTT	CASSQDWAVNTEAFF	NA	NA	15	TRBV4-2	TRBJ1-1
TGTGCCAGCAGTGAAAGTCCCAGGGTGGCCGGGGAGCTGTTTTTT	CASSESPRVAGELFF	NA	NA	15	TRBV6-1	TRBJ2-2
TGTGCCAGCAGCTTCGAGCGTGTGAATTCTGCGCGGAGCTACACCTTC	CASSFERVNSARSYTF	NA	NA	16	TRBV7-9	TRBJ1-2
TGTGCCAGCAGCCATGGGGACAGGGCTAACTATGGCTACACCTTC	CASSHGDRANYGYTF	NA	TRBD1	15	TRBV7-9	TRBJ1-2
TGTGCCAGCAGTCCAACACAGGGGCATCATCAGCCCCAGCATTTT	CASSPTQGHHQPQHF	once	TRBD1	15	TRBV6-5	TRBJ1-5
TGTGCCAGCAGCTCCTTAAGACAGCATAACTCTCCGAGAAACACCATATATTTT	CASSSLRQHNSPRNTIYF	NA	NA	18	TRBV7-8	TRBJ1-3
TGTGCCAGCAGTTTCATGGGCAGGACAAGGCGATACGGGCGTTATTTT	CASSFMGRTRRYGRYF	NA	NA	16	TRBV28	TRBJ2-3
TGTGCCAGCAGTTCCTCCGGAGGAGGGAACACTGAAGCTTTCTTT	CASSSSGGGNTEAFF	NA	NA	15	TRBV28	TRBJ1-1
TGTGCCAGCAGTGGAGCGGGGGGTGACACCGGGGAGCTGTTTTTT	CASSGAGGDTGELFF	NA	TRBD2	15	TRBV2	TRBJ2-2
TGTGCCAGCAGCTTTTTGGGTCTCCCAGGGGAGACCCAGTACTTC	CASSFLGLPGETQYF	NA	NA	15	TRBV11-2	TRBJ2-5
TGTGCCAGCAGCTTAGACGGGGGGGCGGGTGAGACCCAGTACTTC	CASSLDGGAGETQYF	NA	TRBD2	15	TRBV11-2	TRBJ2-5
TGTGCCAGCAGACGAAGGCAACAGGGGCATGAGCAGTTCTTC	CASRRRQQGHEQFF	NA	TRBD1	14	TRBV6-6	TRBJ2-1
TGTGCCAGCAGCCAAGATCTGAGTAGCAATCAGCCCCAGCATTTT	CASSQDLSSNQPQHF	once	NA	15	TRBV3-1/TRBV3-2	TRBJ1-5
TGTGCCAGTAGTAAGTCGGAGGGCGATGAGCAGTTCTTC	CASSKSEGDEQFF	NA	NA	13	TRBV19	TRBJ2-1
TGCGCCAGCAGTCCGACAGGGCCCAACACCGGGGAGCTGTTTTTT	CASSPTGPNTGELFF	NA	TRBD1	15	TRBV10-1	TRBJ2-2